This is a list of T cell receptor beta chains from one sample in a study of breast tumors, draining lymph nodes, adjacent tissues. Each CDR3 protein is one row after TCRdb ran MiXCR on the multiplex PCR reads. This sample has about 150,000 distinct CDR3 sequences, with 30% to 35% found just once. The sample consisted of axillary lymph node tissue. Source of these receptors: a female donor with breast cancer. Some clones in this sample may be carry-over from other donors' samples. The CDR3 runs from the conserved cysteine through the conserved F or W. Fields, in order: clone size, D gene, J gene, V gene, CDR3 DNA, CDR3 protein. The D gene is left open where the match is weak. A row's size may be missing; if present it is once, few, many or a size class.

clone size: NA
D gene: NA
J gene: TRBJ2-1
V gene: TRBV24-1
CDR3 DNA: TGTGCCAGCAGTGATTCCGACATAAGCAATGAGCAGTTCTTC
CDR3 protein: CASSDSDISNEQFF

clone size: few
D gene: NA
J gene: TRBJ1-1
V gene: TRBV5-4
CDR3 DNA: TGTGCCAGCAGCTTTGGGACACCGACTGAAGCTTTCTTT
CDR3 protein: CASSFGTPTEAFF

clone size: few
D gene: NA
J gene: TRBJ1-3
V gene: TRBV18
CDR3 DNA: TGTGCCAGCTCACCAAACCCAGGGCAAATCTCTGGAAACACCATATATTTT
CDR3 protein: CASSPNPGQISGNTIYF

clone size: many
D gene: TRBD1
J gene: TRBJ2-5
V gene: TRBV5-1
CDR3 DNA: TGCGCCAGCAGCTTGGGACAGGGCATCCACGAGACCCAGTACTTC
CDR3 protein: CASSLGQGIHETQYF

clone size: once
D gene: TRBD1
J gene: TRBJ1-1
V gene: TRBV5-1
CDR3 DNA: TGCGCCAGCAGCTGGGACAGGGCAGAGCTGAACACTGAAGCTTTCTTT
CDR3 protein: CASSWDRAELNTEAFF

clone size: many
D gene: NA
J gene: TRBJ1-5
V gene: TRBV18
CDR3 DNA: TGTGCCAGCTCAGAGACAGGACGGGGAAGCAATCAGCCCCAGCATTTT
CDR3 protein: CASSETGRGSNQPQHF

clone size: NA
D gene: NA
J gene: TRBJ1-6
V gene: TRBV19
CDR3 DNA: TGTGCCAGTAGTATGAGGACAGCCACGGGGATTTCACCCCTCCACTTT
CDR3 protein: CASSMRTATGISPLHF

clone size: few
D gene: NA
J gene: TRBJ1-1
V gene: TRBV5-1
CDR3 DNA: TGCGCCAGCAGCTTATTTCCCACAGGAGGGCCGCATGAAGCTTTCTTT
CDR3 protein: CASSLFPTGGPHEAFF

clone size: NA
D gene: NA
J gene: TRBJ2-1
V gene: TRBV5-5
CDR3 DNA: TGTGCCAGCAGCTTCCACGGGGCAGGGAACACTGAAGCTTTCTTC
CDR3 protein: CASSFHGAGNTEAFF

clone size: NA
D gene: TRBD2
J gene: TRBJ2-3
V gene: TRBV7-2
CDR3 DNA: TGTGCCGGCAGCCCAACTAGCGGGGGGTTCACAGATACGCAGTATTTC
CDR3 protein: CAGSPTSGGFTDTQYF

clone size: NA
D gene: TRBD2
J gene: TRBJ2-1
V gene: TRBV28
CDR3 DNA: TGTGCCAGCAGTTTATCTACAGGCCGGGGGGGCAATGAGCAGTTCTTC
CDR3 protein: CASSLSTGRGGNEQFF

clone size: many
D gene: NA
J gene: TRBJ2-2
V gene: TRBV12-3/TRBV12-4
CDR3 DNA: TGTGCCAGCAGCCGCAGTGACAGACCCGGGGAGCTGTTTTTT
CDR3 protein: CASSRSDRPGELFF

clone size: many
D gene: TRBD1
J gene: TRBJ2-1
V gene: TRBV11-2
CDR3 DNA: TGTGCCAGCAGCCCTAGACAGGGCTCCTACAATGAGCAGTTCTTC
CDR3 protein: CASSPRQGSYNEQFF

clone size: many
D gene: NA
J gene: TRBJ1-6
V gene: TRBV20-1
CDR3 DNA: TGCAGTGCGTCAACATTTGGGGATTCACCCCTCCACTTT
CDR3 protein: CSASTFGDSPLHF

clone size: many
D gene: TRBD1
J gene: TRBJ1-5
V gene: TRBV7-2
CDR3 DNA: TGTGCCAGCAGCTTAAAGTCAGGGGGCGGTCAGCCCCAGCATTTT
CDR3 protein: CASSLKSGGGQPQHF

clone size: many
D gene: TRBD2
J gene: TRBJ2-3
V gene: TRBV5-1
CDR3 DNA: TGCGCCAGCACCGGGGGGTCGGCTTTCGATACGCAGTATTTT
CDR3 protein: CASTGGSAFDTQYF

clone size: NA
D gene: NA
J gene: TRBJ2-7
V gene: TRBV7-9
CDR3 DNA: TGTGCCAGCTCTCTCACAGATGAGCAGTACTTC
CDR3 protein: CASSLTDEQYF

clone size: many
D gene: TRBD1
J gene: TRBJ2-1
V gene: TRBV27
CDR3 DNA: TGTGCCGTCGGGACAGGAGAGCAGTTCTTC
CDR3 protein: CAVGTGEQFF

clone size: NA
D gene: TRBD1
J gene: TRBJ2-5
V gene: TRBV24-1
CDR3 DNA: TGTGCCACCAGGACCGGACAGGGGTCGCTGAGGCAAGAGACCCAGTACTTC
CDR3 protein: CATRTGQGSLRQETQYF

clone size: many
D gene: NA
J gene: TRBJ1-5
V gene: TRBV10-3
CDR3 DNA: TGTGCCATCAGTGTGGAGGGAAATCAGCCCCAGCATTTT
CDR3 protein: CAISVEGNQPQHF

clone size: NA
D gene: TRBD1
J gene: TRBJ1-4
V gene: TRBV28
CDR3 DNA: TGTGCCAGCAGTCAGGGGGTAGAGCATGAAAAACTGTTTTTT
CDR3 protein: CASSQGVEHEKLFF